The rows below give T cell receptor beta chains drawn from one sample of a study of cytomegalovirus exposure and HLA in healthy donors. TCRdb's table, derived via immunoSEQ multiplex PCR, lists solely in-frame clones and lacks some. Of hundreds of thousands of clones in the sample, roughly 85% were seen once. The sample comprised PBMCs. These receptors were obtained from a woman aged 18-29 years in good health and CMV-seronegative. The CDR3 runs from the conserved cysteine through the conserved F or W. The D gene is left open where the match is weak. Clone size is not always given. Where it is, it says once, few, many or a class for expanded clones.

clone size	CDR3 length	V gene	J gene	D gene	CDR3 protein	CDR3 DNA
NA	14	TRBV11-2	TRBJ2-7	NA	CASSFSGPQYEQYF	TGTGCCAGCAGCTTCTCAGGGCCACAATACGAGCAGTACTTC
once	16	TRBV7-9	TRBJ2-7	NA	CASSLGGGRSSYEQYF	TGTGCCAGCAGCTTAGGAGGGGGACGGAGCTCCTACGAGCAGTACTTC
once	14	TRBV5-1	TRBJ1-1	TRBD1	CASSPVQGDTEAFF	TGCGCCAGCAGCCCGGTACAGGGGGACACTGAAGCTTTCTTT
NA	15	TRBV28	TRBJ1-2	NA	CASSLVVRGTRGYTF	TGTGCCAGCAGTTTGGTAGTCAGGGGTACTAGGGGCTACACCTTC
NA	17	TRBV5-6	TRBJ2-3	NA	CASSFATDQIYTDTQYF	TGTGCCAGCAGCTTCGCTACAGACCAAATTTACACAGATACGCAGTATTTT
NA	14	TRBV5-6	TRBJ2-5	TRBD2	CASSFWGGQETQYF	TGTGCCAGCAGTTTCTGGGGGGGACAAGAGACCCAGTACTTC
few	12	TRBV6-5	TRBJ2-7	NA	CASSPGTYEQYF	TGTGCCAGCAGTCCCGGGACCTACGAGCAGTACTTC
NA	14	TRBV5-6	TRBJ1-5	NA	CASSSRTDNQPQHF	TGTGCCAGCAGCTCGAGGACAGACAATCAGCCCCAGCATTTT
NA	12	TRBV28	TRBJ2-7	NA	CASSWRGLEQYF	TGTGCCAGCAGTTGGAGGGGGCTCGAGCAGTACTTC
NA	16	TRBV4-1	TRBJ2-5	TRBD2	CASSQVFLAAQETQYF	TGCGCCAGCAGCCAAGTTTTTCTAGCGGCACAAGAGACCCAGTACTTC
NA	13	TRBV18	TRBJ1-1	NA	CASSRQENTEAFF	TGTGCCAGCTCCCGACAAGAGAACACTGAAGCTTTCTTT
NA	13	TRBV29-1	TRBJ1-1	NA	CSVERAVNTEAFF	TGCAGCGTTGAGAGGGCAGTGAACACTGAAGCTTTCTTT
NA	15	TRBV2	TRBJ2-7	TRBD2	CASKTSGGPSYEQYF	TGTGCCAGCAAAACTAGCGGGGGACCCTCCTACGAGCAGTACTTC
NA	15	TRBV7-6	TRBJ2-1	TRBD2	CASSLRGSTYNEQFF	TGTGCCAGCAGCTTGCGGGGGTCGACCTACAATGAGCAGTTCTTC
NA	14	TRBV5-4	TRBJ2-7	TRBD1	CASSMGQGAGEQYF	TGTGCCAGCAGTATGGGACAGGGGGCGGGAGAGCAGTACTTC
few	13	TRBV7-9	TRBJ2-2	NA	CASSYRNTGELFF	TGTGCCAGCAGCTACAGGAACACCGGGGAGCTGTTTTTT
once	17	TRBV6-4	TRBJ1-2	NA	CASSDSYREGLNYGYTF	TGTGCCAGCAGTGACTCGTACCGAGAGGGATTGAACTATGGCTACACCTTC
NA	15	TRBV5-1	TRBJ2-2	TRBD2	CASRRGGETPGELFF	TGCGCCAGCAGACGGGGGGGAGAGACCCCCGGGGAGCTGTTTTTT
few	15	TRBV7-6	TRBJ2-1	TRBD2	CASSSSGTRYNEQFF	TGTGCCAGCAGCTCCTCCGGGACTAGGTACAATGAGCAGTTCTTC
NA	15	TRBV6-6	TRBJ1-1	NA	CASRDLGQPNTEAFF	TGTGCCAGCAGAGATCTCGGACAACCCAACACTGAAGCTTTCTTT
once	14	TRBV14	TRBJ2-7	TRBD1	CASSQPTGKYEQYF	TGTGCCAGCAGCCAACCGACAGGGAAATACGAGCAGTACTTC
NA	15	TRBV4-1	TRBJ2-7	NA	CASSQEGANSYEQYF	TGCGCCAGCAGCCAAGAAGGGGCCAACTCCTACGAGCAGTACTTC
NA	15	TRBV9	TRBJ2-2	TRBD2	CASSARTSGIGELFF	TGTGCCAGCAGCGCAAGGACTAGCGGGATCGGGGAGCTGTTTTTT
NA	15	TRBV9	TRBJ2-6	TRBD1	CASSETGTGANVLTF	TGTGCCAGCAGCGAGACAGGGACTGGGGCCAACGTCCTGACTTTC
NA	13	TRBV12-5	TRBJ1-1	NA	CASGPSTLNWAFF	TGTGCTAGTGGTCCCTCCACCCTAAATTGGGCTTTCTTT
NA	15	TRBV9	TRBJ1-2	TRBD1	CASSVGTGEGYGYTF	TGTGCCAGCAGCGTTGGGACAGGGGAAGGCTATGGCTACACCTTC
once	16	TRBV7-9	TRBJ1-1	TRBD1	CASSAYRGSVGTEAFF	TGTGCCAGCAGCGCGTACAGGGGTTCCGTGGGGACTGAAGCTTTCTTT
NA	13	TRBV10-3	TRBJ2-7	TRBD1	CATADRDPSEQYF	TGTGCCACCGCCGACAGGGACCCCTCCGAGCAGTACTTC
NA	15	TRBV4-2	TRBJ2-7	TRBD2	CASSQKAGEGYEQYF	TGTGCCAGCAGCCAAAAAGCGGGAGAGGGGTACGAGCAGTACTTC
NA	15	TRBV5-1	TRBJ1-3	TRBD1	CASRATGVGGNTIYF	TGCGCCAGCCGTGCCACAGGGGTTGGTGGAAACACCATATATTTT
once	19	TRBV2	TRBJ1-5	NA	CASSDDYRQGQVGNQPQHF	TGTGCCAGCAGTGATGATTATAGGCAGGGTCAAGTGGGCAATCAGCCCCAGCATTTT
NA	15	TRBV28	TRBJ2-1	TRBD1	CASSLGTGKSVEQFF	TGTGCCAGCAGTTTGGGGACAGGGAAATCTGTAGAGCAGTTCTTC
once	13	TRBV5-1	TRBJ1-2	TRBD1	CASSRTGNYGYTF	TGCGCCAGCAGCCGGACAGGGAACTATGGCTACACCTTC
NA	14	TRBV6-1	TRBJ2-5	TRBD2	CASQRGGVEETQYF	TGTGCCAGCCAAAGGGGAGGGGTTGAAGAGACCCAGTACTTC
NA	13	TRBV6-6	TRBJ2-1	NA	CASSYVEYNEQFF	TGTGCCAGCAGTTACGTAGAGTACAATGAGCAGTTCTTC
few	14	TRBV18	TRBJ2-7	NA	CASSPFQGSYEQYF	TGTGCCAGCTCACCGTTTCAGGGATCCTACGAGCAGTACTTC
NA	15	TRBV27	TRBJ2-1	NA	CASRAGTGSYNEQFF	TGTGCCAGCAGGGCCGGAACGGGGTCCTACAATGAGCAGTTCTTC
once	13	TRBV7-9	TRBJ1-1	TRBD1	CASSKTGGVEAFF	TGTGCCAGCAGCAAGACAGGGGGCGTGGAAGCTTTCTTT
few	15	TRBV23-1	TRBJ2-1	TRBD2	CASSLGLARTYEQFF	TGCGCCAGCAGTCTGGGACTAGCGAGAACCTATGAGCAGTTCTTC
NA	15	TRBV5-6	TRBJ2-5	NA	CASSSYDRPQETQYF	TGTGCCAGCAGCAGTTATGACAGGCCCCAAGAGACCCAGTACTTC
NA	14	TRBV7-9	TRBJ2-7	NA	CASSLVGSSYEQYF	TGTGCCAGCAGCTTGGTCGGGAGTTCCTACGAGCAGTACTTC
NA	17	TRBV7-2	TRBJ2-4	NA	CASSLEGHRQAKNIQYF	TGTGCCAGCAGCTTAGAGGGGCATCGTCAAGCCAAAAACATTCAGTACTTC
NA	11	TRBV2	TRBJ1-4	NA	CASQANEKLFF	TGTGCCAGTCAGGCGAATGAAAAACTGTTTTTT
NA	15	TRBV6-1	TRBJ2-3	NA	CASRVLEGAADTQYF	TGTGCCAGCAGGGTTCTTGAGGGAGCGGCAGATACGCAGTATTTT
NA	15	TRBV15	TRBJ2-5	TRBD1	CATSRAPTGGETQYF	TGTGCCACCAGCAGGGCCCCGACAGGGGGTGAGACCCAGTACTTC
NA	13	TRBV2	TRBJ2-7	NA	CASGRLDLGEQYF	TGTGCCAGCGGACGACTAGATTTAGGCGAGCAGTACTTC
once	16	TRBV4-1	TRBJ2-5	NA	CASSQGFPTAQETQYF	TGCGCCAGCAGCCAAGGGTTCCCCACAGCCCAAGAGACCCAGTACTTC
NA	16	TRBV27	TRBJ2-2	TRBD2	CASSPTGTSDTGELFF	TGTGCCAGCAGTCCTACCGGGACTAGCGACACCGGGGAGCTGTTTTTT
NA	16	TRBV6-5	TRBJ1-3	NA	CASSYLGRGEADTIYF	TGTGCCAGCAGTTACTTGGGACGAGGGGAGGCGGACACCATATATTTT
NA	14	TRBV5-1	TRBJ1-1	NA	CASSRWGGSGEAFF	TGCGCCAGCAGCCGCTGGGGGGGAAGTGGTGAAGCTTTCTTT
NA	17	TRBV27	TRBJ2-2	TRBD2	CASRGPRLAGNTGELFF	TGTGCCAGCAGGGGACCGCGACTAGCGGGAAACACCGGGGAGCTGTTTTTT
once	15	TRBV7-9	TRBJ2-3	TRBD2	CASSLGLAETDTQYF	TGTGCCAGCAGCTTGGGGCTAGCGGAGACAGATACGCAGTATTTT
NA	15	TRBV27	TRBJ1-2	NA	CASSPGGKPPSGYTF	TGTGCCAGCAGTCCTGGGGGCAAACCTCCGTCTGGCTACACCTTC
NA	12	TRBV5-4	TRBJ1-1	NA	CAAGGAGTEAFF	TGTGCCGCCGGAGGGGCAGGCACTGAAGCTTTCTTT
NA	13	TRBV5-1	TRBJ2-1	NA	CASSLGGFNEQFF	TGCGCCAGCAGCTTGGGCGGGTTCAATGAGCAGTTCTTC
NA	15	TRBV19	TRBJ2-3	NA	CASSALKGGTDTQYF	TGTGCCAGTAGCGCGTTGAAGGGGGGCACAGATACGCAGTATTTT
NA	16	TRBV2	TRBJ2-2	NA	CASRSLAAPHTGELFF	TGTGCCAGCAGAAGTTTAGCGGCACCCCACACCGGGGAGCTGTTTTTT
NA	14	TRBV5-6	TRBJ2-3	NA	CASSLSRSVGAQYF	TGTGCCAGCAGCTTATCTAGGTCCGTCGGTGCGCAGTATTTT
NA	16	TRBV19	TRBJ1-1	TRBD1	CASSSRTGGPNTEAFF	TGTGCCAGTAGTTCAAGGACAGGGGGACCGAACACTGAAGCTTTCTTT
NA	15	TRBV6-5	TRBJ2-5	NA	CASGTRTSGGETQYF	TGTGCCAGTGGGACTCGCACCTCCGGGGGAGAGACCCAGTACTTC